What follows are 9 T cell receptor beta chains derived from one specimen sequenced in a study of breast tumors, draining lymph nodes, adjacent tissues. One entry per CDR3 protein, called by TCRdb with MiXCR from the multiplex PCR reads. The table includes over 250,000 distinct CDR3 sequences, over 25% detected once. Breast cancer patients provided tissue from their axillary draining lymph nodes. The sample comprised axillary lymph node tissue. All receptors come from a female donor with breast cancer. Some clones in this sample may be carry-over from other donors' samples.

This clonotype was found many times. In DNA form, the CDR3 reads TGTGCCAGCAGCCCGGGGACTAGCGGGTTCTACGAGCAGTACTTC. Translation gives CASSPGTSGFYEQYF. The V and J genes are TRBV11-2 and TRBJ2-7; 12 nucleotides line up with TRBD2. The CDR3 length is 15 residues. CDR1 is SGHAT, CDR2 FQNNGV, per germline. J gave up 3 bases and V 5 bases, and 5 bases lay outside the gene matches.

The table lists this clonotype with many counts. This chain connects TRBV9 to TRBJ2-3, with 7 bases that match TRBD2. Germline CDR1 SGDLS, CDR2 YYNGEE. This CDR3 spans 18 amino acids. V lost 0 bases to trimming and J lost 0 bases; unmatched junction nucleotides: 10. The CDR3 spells CASSVGPERDSSTDTQYF. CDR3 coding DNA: TGTGCCAGCAGCGTAGGTCCGGAGCGGGATTCTAGCACAGATACGCAGTATTTT.

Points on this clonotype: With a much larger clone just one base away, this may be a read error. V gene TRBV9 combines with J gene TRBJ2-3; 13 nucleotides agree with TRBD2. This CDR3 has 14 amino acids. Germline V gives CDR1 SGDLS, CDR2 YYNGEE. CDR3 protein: CVSGLAGDADTQYF. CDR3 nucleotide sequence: TGTGTCAGCGGACTAGCGGGAGATGCAGATACGCAGTATTTT.

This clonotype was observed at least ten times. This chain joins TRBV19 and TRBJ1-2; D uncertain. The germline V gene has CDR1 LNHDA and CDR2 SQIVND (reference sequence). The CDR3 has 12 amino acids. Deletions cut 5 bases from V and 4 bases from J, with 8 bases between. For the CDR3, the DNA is TGTGCCAGTAGTCCGGGATTCTATGGCTACACCTTC. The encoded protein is CASSPGFYGYTF.

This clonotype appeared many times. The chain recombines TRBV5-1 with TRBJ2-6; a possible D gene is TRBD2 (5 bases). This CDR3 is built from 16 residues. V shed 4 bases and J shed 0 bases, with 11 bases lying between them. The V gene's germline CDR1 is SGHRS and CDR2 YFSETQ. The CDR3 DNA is TGCGCCAGCAGCCCGATAGCGAGCTCTGGGGCCAACGTCCTGACTTTC. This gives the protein CASSPIASSGANVLTF. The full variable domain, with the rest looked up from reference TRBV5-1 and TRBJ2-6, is KAGVTQTPRYLIKTRGQQVTLSCSPISGHRSVSWYQQTPGQGLQFLFEYFSETQRNKGNFPGRFSGRQFSNSRSEMNVSTLELGDSALYLCASSPIASSGANVLTFGAGSRLTVL.

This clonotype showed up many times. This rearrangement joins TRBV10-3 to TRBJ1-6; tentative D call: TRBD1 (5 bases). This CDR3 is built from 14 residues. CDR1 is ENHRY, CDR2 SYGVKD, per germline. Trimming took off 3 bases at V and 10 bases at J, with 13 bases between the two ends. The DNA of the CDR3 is TGTGCCATCAGTGACCCGGTTGGGGACTCACCCCTCCACTTT. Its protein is CAISDPVGDSPLHF.

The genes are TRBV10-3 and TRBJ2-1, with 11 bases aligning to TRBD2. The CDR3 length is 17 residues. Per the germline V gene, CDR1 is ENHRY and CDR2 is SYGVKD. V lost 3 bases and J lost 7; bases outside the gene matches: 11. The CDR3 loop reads CAISEAIAGGLRNEQFF. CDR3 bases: TGTGCCATCAGTGAAGCGATAGCGGGAGGGCTAAGGAATGAGCAGTTCTTC.

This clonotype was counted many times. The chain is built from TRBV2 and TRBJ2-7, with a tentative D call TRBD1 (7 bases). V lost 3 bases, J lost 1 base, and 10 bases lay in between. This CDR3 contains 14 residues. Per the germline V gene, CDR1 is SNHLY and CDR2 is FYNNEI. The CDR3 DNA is TGTGCCAGCAGTGACAGGGGGAGGTCCTACGAGCAGTACTTC. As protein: CASSDRGRSYEQYF.

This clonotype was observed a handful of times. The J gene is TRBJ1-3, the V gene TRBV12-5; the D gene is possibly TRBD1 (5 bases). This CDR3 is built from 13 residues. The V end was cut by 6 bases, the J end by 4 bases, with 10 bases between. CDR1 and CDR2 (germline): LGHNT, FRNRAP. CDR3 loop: CASGHGGGNTIYF. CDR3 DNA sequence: TGTGCTAGTGGCCACGGGGGGGGAAACACCATATATTTT.